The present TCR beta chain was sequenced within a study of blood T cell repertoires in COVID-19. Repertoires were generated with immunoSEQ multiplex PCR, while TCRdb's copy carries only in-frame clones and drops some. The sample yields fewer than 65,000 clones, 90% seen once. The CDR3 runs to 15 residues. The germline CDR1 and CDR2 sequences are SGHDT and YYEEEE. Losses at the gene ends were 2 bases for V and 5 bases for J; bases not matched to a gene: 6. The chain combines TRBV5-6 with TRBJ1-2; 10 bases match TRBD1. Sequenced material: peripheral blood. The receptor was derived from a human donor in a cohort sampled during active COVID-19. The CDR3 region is CASSLVPGQGYGYTF. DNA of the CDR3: TGTGCCAGCAGCTTAGTTCCGGGACAGGGGTATGGCTACACCTTC. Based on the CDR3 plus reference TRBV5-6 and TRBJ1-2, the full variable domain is DAGVTQSPTHLIKTRGQQVTLRCSPKSGHDTVSWYQQALGQGPQFIFQYYEEEERQRGNFPDRFSGHQFPNYSSELNVNALLLGDSALYLCASSLVPGQGYGYTFGSGTRLTVV.